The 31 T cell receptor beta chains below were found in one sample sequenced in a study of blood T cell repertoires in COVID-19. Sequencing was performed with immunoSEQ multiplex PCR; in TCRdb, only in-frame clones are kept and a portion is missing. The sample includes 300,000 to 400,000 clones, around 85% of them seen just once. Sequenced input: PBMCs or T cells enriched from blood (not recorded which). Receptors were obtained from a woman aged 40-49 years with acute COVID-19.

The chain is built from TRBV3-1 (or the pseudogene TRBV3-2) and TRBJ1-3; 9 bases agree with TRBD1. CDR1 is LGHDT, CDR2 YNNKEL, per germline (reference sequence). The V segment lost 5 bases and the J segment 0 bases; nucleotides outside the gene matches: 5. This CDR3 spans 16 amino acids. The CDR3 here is CASSYGTGISGNTIYF. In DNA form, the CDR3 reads TGTGCCAGCAGCTACGGGACAGGGATCTCTGGAAACACCATATATTTT.

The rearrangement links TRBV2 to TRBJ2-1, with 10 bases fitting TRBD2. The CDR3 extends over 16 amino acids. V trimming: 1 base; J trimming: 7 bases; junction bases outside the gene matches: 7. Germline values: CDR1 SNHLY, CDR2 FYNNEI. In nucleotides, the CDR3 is TGTGCCAGCAGTGAAGTTCTAGCGGGAGTTCGGAATGAGCAGTTCTTC. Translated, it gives CASSEVLAGVRNEQFF. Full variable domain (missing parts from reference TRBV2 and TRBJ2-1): EPEVTQTPSHQVTQMGQEVILRCVPISNHLYFYWYRQILGQKVEFLVSFYNNEISEKSEIFDDQFSVERPDGSNFTLKIRSTKLEDSAMYFCASSEVLAGVRNEQFFGPGTRLTVL.

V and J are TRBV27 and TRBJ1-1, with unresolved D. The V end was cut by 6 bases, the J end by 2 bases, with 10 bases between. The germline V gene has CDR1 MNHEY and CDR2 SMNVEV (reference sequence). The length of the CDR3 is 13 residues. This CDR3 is CASSLRDNTEAFF. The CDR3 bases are TGTGCCAGCAGCTTACGGGATAACACTGAAGCTTTCTTT.

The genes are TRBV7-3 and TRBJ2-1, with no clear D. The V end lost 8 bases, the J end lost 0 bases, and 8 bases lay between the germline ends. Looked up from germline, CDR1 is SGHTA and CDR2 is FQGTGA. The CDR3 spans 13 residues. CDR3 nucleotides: TGTGCCAGCGCACAGAGCTCCTACAATGAGCAGTTCTTC. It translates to CASAQSSYNEQFF.

CDR3 region: CATRRAVSDEQFF. CDR3 bases: TGTGCCACCCGGAGGGCGGTGTCGGATGAGCAGTTCTTC. The rearrangement joins TRBV2 to TRBJ2-1; possible D gene TRBD2, 6 bases. CDR1 and CDR2 (germline): SNHLY, FYNNEI. CDR3 length: 13 residues. The ends were cut back, 10 bases at V and 8 bases at J, with 18 bases in the middle.

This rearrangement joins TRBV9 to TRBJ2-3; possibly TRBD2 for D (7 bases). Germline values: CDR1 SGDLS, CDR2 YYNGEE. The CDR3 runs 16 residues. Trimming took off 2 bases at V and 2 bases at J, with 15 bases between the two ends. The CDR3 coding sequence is TGTGCCAGCAGCGTGAGAAGCGGGACAAACACAGATACGCAGTATTTT. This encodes CASSVRSGTNTDTQYF.

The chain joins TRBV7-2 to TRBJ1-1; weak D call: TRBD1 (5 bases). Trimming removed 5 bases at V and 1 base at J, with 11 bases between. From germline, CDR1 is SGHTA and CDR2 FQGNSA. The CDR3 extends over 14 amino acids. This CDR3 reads CASSPTARNTEAFF. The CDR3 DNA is TGTGCCAGCAGCCCGACAGCCCGGAACACTGAAGCTTTCTTT.

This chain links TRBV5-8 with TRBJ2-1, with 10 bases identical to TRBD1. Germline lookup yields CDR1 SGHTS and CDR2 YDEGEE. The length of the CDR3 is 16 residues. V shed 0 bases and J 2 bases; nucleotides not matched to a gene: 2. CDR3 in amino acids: CASSLGDRGTYNEQFF. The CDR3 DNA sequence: TGTGCCAGCAGCTTGGGGGACAGGGGAACCTACAATGAGCAGTTCTTC.

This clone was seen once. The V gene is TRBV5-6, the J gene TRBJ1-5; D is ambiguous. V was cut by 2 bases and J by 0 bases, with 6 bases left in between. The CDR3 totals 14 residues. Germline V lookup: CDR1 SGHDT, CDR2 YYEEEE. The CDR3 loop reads CASSLQHSNQPQHF. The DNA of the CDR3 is TGTGCCAGCAGCTTACAGCATAGCAATCAGCCCCAGCATTTT.

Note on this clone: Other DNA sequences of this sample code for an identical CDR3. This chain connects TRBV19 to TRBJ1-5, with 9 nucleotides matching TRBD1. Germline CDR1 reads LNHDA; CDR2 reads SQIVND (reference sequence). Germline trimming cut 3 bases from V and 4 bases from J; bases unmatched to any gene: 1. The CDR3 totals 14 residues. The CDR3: CASSIGQGNQPQHF. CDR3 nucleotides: TGTGCCAGTAGTATCGGACAGGGGAATCAGCCCCAGCATTTT.

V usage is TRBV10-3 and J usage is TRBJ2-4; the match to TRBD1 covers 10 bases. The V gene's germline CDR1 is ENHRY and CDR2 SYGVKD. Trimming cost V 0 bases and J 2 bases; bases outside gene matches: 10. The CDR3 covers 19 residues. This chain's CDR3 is CAISESWTGGKSTKNIQYF. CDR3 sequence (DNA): TGTGCCATCAGTGAGTCTTGGACAGGGGGAAAATCGACCAAAAACATTCAGTACTTC.

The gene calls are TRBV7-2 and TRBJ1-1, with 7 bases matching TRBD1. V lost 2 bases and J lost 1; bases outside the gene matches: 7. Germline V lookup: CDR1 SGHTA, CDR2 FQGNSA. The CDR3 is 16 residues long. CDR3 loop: CASSLLTGWSNTEAFF. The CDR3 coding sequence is TGTGCCAGCAGCTTATTGACAGGGTGGTCGAACACTGAAGCTTTCTTT.

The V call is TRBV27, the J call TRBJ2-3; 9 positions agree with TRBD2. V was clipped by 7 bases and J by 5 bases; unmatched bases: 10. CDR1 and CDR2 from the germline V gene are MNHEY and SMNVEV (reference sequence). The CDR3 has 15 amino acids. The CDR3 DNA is TGTGCCAGCACTCCAAGGGCGCGGGAGGGAGATACGCAGTATTTT. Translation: CASTPRAREGDTQYF.

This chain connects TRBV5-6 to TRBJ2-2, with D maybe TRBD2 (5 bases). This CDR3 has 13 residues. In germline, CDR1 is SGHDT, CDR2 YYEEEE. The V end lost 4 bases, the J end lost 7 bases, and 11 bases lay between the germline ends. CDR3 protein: CASSPSHIGELFF. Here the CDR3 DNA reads TGTGCCAGCAGCCCTAGCCATATCGGGGAGCTGTTTTTT. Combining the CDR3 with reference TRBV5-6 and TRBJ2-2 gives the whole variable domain DAGVTQSPTHLIKTRGQQVTLRCSPKSGHDTVSWYQQALGQGPQFIFQYYEEEERQRGNFPDRFSGHQFPNYSSELNVNALLLGDSALYLCASSPSHIGELFFGEGSRLTVL.

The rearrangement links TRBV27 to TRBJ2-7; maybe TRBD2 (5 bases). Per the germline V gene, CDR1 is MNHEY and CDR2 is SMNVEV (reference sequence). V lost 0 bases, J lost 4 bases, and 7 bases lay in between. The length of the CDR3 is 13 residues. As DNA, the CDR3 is TGTGCCAGCAGTTTATCTCGGGGTTACGAGCAGTACTTC. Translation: CASSLSRGYEQYF.

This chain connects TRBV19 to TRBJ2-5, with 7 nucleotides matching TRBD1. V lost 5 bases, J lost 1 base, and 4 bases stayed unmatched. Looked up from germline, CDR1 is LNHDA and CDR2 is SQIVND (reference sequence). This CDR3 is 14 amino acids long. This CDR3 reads CASSRDRLQETQYF. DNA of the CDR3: TGTGCCAGTAGTCGGGACAGACTCCAAGAGACCCAGTACTTC.

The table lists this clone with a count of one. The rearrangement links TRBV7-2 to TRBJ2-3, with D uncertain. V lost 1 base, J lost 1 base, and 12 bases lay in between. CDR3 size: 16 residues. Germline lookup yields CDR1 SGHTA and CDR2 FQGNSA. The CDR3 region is CASSLDSLSGTDTQYF. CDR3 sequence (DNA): TGTGCCAGCAGCTTAGATTCCCTAAGCGGCACAGATACGCAGTATTTT.

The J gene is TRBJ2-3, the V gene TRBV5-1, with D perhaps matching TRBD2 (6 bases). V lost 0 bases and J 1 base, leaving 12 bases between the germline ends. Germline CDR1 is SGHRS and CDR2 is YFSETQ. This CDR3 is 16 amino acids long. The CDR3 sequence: CASSLEARGGTDTQYF. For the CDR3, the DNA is TGCGCCAGCAGCTTGGAGGCGCGCGGGGGCACAGATACGCAGTATTTT.

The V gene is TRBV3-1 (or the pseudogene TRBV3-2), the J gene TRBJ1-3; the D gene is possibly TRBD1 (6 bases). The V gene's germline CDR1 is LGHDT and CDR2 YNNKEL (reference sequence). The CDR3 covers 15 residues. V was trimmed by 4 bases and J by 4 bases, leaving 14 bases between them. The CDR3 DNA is TGTGCCAGCAGCCCACTACAGGGAGCCGGAAACACCATATATTTT. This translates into CASSPLQGAGNTIYF.

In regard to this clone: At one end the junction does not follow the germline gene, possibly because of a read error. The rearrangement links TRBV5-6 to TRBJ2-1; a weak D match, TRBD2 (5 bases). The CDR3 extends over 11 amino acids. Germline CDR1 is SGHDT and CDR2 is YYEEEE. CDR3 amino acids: CASSLGEFWVF. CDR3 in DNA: TGTGCCAGCAGCTTGGGGGAGTTCTGGGTCTTC.

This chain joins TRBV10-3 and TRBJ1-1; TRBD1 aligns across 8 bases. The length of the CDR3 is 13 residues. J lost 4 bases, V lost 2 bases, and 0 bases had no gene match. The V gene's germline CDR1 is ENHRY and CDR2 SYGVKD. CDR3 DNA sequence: TGTGCCATCAGTGAGACAGGGGGCACTGAAGCTTTCTTT. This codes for CAISETGGTEAFF.

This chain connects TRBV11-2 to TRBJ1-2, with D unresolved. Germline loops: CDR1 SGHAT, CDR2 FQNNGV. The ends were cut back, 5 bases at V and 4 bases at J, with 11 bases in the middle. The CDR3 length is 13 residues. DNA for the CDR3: TGTGCCAGCAGCCGGAGAGAACTCTATGGCTACACCTTC. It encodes CASSRRELYGYTF.

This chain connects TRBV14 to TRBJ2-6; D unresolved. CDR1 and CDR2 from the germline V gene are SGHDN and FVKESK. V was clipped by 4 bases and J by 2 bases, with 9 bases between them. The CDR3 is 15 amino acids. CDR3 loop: CASSPRVTGANVLTF. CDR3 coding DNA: TGTGCCAGCAGCCCCCGGGTCACTGGGGCCAACGTCCTGACTTTC.

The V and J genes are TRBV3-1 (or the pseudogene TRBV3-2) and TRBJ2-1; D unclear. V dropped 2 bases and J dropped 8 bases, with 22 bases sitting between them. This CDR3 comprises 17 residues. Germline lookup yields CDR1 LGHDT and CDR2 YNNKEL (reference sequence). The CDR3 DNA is TGTGCCAGCAGCCAAACCATGCCAGTACGACTCGGCCATGAGCAGTTCTTC. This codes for CASSQTMPVRLGHEQFF.

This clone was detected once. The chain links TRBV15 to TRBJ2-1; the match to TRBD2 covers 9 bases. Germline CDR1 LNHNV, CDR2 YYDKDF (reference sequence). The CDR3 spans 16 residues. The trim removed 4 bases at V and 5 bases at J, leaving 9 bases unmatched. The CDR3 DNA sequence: TGTGCCACCAGCACGCATCTAGCGGGGAAAAACAATGAGCAGTTCTTC. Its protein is CATSTHLAGKNNEQFF.

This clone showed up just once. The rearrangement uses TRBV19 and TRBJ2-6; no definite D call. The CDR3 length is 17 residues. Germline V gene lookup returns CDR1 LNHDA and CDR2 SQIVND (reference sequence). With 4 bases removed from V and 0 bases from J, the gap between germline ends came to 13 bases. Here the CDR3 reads CASSNRQALSGANVLTF. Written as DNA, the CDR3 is TGTGCCAGTAGTAATAGGCAGGCCCTCTCTGGGGCCAACGTCCTGACTTTC.

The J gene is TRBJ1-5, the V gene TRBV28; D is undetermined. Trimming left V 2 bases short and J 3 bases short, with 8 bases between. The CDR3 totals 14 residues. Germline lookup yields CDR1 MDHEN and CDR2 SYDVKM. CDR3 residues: CASSLGSVNQPQHF. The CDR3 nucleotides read TGTGCCAGCAGTTTAGGTTCGGTCAATCAGCCCCAGCATTTT.

The CDR3 is CASSIGGGRAFWEQFF. The CDR3 bases are TGTGCCAGTAGTATAGGTGGCGGGAGGGCCTTCTGGGAGCAGTTCTTC. V gene TRBV19 combines with J gene TRBJ2-1; 9 positions match TRBD2. The CDR3 runs 16 residues. The junction had 11 bases not matched to a gene; V was cut back by 1 base and J by 10 bases. CDR1 and CDR2 (germline): LNHDA, SQIVND (reference sequence).

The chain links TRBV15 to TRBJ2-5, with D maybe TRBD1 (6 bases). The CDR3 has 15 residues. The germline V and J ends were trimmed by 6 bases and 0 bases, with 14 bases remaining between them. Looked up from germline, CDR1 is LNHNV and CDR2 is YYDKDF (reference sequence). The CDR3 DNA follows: TGTGCCACCAGTCGGATAACAGGGAACCAAGAGACCCAGTACTTC. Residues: CATSRITGNQETQYF.

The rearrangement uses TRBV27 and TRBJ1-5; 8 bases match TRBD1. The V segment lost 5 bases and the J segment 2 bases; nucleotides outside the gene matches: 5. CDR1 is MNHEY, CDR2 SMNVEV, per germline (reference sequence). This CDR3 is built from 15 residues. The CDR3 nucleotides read TGTGCCAGCAGTCAGGACAGGGCAGGCAATCAGCCCCAGCATTTT. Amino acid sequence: CASSQDRAGNQPQHF.

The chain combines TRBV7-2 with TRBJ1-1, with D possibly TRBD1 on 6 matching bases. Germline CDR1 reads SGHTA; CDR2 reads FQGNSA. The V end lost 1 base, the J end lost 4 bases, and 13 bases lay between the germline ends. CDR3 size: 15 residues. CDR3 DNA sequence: TGTGCCAGCAGCTTAGAGGGGGGGCTGGGCACTGAAGCTTTCTTT. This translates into CASSLEGGLGTEAFF.